The next 5 T cell receptor beta chains were all read from a single sample in a study of T cells after yellow fever vaccination (dated by TCRdb to the late 2010s). The sample's treatment or condition label, decoded: live attenuated yellow fever vaccine strain. The method was 5' RACE. Sequencing was carried out with an Illumina NovaSeq 6000. TCRdb applied fastp at Q25 and MiXCR to the public reads, then kept only in-frame beta chains. Each CDR3 protein appears once, grouped with its most common genes and DNA. For this sample the table gives approximately 130,000 distinct CDR3 sequences, of which roughly 15% were detected only once. About 42% of the sample comes from the top ten. The sample consisted of CD8+ T cells sorted from PBMCs, taken 5 days after the yellow fever booster vaccination. The receptors here all came from a man between 18 and 35 years old who received the YFV17D yellow fever vaccine.

This clonotype was recorded many times. The chain has TRBV20-1 and TRBJ1-5, with no clear D. CDR3 length: 15 amino acids. Trimming stripped 3 bases from V and 11 bases from J, with 23 bases between. CDR1 and CDR2 (germline): DFQATT, SNEGSKA (reference sequence). CDR3: CSASPGEGPYHSQHF. The CDR3, as DNA: TGCAGTGCTAGCCCCGGTGAGGGCCCCTATCATTCCCAGCATTTT.

This clonotype turned up a few times. In DNA form, the CDR3 reads TGTGCCAGCAGTACCGTCGGACAGGCGAACACCGGGGAGCTGTTTTTT. Protein sequence: CASSTVGQANTGELFF. This chain uses TRBV5-6 with TRBJ2-2; 7 nucleotides align to TRBD1. Germline assignment: CDR1 SGHDT and CDR2 YYEEEE. This CDR3 has 16 residues. V lost 5 bases and J lost 0; bases outside the gene matches: 7.

This clonotype was recorded at least ten times. The chain has TRBV11-2 and TRBJ2-3; 11 nucleotides match TRBD2. The CDR3 runs 15 residues. V was clipped by 1 base and J by 6 bases; unmatched bases: 3. CDR1 is SGHAT and CDR2 is FQNNGV in the germline V gene. The CDR3 is CASSLVTSGMDTQYF. The CDR3 DNA follows: TGTGCCAGCAGCTTAGTGACTAGCGGGATGGATACGCAGTATTTT.

The rearrangement joins TRBV9 to TRBJ2-1; TRBD1 might be the D (7 bases). CDR3 length: 14 amino acids. CDR1 SGDLS and CDR2 YYNGEE come from the germline V gene. Trimming stripped 4 bases from V and 10 bases from J, with 18 bases between. The CDR3 DNA reads TGTGCCAGCAGCCTCGACAGGGAGGATGACGAGCAGTTCTTC. It translates to CASSLDREDDEQFF.

This clonotype was found a few times. The chain employs TRBV5-4 and TRBJ2-2, with a possible D match to TRBD1 (7 bases). CDR1 SGHNT and CDR2 YYREEE come from the germline V gene (reference sequence). The CDR3 consists of 15 residues. Trimming removed 4 bases at V and 6 bases at J, with 16 bases between. CDR3 amino acids: CASSPRGGQAGELFF. In DNA, the CDR3 is TGTGCCAGCAGCCCCCGGGGAGGACAGGCCGGGGAGCTGTTTTTT.